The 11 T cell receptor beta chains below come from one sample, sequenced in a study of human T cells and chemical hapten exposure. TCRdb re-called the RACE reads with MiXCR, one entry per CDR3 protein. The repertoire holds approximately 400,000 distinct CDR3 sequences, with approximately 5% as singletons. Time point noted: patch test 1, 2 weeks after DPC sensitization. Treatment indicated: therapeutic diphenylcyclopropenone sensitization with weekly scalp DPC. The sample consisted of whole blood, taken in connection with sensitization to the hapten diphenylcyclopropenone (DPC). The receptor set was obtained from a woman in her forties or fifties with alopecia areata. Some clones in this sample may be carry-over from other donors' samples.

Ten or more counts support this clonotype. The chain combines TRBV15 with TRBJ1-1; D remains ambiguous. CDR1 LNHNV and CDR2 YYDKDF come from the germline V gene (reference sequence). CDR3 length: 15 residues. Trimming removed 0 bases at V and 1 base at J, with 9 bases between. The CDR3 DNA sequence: TGTGCCACCAGCAGAGAAGGGAGTGGGAACACTGAAGCTTTCTTT. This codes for CATSREGSGNTEAFF.

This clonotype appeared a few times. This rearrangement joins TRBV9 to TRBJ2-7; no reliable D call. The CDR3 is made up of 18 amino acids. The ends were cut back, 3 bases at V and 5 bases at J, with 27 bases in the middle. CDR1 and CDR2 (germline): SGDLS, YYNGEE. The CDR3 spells CASSASLDLPVASHEQYF. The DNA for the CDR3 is TGTGCCAGCAGCGCATCACTCGACCTTCCGGTCGCCAGCCACGAGCAGTACTTC.

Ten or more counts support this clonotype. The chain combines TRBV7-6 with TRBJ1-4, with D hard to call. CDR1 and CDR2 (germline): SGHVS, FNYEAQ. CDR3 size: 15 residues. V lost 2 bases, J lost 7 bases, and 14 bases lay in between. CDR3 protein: CASSLSGGGVEKLFF. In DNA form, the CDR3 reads TGTGCCAGCAGCTTATCGGGAGGAGGAGTTGAAAAACTGTTTTTT.

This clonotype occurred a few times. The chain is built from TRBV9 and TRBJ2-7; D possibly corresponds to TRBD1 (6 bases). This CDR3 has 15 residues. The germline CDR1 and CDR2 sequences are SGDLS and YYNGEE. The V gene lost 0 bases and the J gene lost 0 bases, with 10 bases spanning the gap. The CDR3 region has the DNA TGTGCCAGCAGCGTAGGGCAGGACAGCTCCTACGAGCAGTACTTC. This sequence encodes CASSVGQDSSYEQYF.

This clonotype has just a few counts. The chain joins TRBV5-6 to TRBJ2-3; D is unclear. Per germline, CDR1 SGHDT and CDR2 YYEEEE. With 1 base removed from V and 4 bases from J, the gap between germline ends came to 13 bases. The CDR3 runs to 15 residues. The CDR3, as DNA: TGTGCCAGCAGCTTGCCGTCGGACCCACCAGATACGCAGTATTTT. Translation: CASSLPSDPPDTQYF.

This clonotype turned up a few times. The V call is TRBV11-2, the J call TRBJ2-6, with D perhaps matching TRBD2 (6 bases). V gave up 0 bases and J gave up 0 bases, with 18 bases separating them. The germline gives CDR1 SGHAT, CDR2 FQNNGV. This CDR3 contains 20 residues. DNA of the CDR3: TGTGCCAGCAGCTTAGATCTACTAGGACGGGGGAACTCTGGGGCCAACGTCCTGACTTTC. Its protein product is CASSLDLLGRGNSGANVLTF.

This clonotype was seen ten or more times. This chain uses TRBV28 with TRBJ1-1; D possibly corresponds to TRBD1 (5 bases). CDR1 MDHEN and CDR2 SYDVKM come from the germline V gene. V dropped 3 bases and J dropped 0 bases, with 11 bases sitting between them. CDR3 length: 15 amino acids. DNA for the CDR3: TGTGCCAGCAGTTTGGGTCGGGGCCTGAACACTGAAGCTTTCTTT. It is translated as CASSLGRGLNTEAFF.

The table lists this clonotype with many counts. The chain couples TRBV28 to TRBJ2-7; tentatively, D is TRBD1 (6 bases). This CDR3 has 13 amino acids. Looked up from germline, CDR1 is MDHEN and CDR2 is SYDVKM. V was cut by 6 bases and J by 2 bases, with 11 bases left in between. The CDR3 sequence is CASRPGTPYEQYF. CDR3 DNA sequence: TGTGCCAGCAGACCCGGGACACCCTACGAGCAGTACTTC. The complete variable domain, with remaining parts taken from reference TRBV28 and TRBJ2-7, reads DVKVTQSSRYLVKRTGEKVFLECVQDMDHENMFWYRQDPGLGLRLIYFSYDVKMKEKGDIPEGYSVSREKKERFSLILESASTNQTSMYLCASRPGTPYEQYFGPGTRLTVT.

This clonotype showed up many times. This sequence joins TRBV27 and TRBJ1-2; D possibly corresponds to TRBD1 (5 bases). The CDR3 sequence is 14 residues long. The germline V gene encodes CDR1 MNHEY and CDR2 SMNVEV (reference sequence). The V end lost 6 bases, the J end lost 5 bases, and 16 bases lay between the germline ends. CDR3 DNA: TGTGCCAGCAGCCTCAACGACAGAGATTATGGCTACACCTTC. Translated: CASSLNDRDYGYTF.

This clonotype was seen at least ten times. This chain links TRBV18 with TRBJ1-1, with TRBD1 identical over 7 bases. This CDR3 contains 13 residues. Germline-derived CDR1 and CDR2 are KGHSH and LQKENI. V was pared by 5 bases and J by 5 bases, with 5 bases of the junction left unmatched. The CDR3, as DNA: TGTGCCAGCTCATTACAGGGGTCAACTGAAGCTTTCTTT. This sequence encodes CASSLQGSTEAFF.

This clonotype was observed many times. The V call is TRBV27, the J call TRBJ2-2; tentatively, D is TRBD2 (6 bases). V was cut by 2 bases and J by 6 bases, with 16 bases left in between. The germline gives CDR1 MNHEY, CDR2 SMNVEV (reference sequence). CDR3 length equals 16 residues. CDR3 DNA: TGTGCCAGCAGTTTACAGAGCGGGTTTTATTCCGGGGAGCTGTTTTTT. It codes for CASSLQSGFYSGELFF.